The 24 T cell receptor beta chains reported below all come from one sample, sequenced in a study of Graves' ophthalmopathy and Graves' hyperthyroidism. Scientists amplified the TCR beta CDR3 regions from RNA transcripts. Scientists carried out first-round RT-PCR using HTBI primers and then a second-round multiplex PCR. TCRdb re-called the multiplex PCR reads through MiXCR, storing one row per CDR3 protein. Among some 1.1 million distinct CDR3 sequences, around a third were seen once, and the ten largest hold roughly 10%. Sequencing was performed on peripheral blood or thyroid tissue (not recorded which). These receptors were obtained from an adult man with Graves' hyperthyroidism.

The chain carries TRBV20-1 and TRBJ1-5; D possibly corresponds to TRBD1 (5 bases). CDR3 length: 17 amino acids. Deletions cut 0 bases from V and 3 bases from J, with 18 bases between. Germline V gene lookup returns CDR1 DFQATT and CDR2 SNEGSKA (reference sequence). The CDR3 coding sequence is TGCAGTGCTAGAGAATACGGGGGGGGAGGGATCAATCAGCCCCAGCATTTT. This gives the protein CSAREYGGGGINQPQHF.

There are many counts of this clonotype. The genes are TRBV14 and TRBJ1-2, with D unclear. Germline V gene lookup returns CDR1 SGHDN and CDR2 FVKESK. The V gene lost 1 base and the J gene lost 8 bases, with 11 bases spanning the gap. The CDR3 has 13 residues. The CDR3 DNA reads TGTGCCAGCAGCCAAGGCGGGTTCTACGGCTACACCTTC. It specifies CASSQGGFYGYTF.

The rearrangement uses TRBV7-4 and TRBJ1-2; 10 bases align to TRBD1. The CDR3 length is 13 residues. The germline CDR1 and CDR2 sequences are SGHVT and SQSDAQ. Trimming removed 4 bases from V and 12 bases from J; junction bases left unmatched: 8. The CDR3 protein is CASSSRGDRGHTF. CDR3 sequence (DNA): TGTGCCAGCAGCTCACGGGGGGACAGGGGTCACACCTTC.

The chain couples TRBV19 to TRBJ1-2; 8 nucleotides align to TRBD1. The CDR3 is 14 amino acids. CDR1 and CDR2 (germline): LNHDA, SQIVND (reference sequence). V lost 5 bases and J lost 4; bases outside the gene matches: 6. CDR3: CASSASGGAYGYTF. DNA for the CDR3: TGTGCCAGTAGTGCGTCAGGGGGCGCCTATGGCTACACCTTC. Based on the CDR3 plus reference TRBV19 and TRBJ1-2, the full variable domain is DGGITQSPKYLFRKEGQNVTLSCEQNLNHDAMYWYRQDPGQGLRLIYYSQIVNDFQKGDIAEGYSVSREKKESFPLTVTSAQKNPTAFYLCASSASGGAYGYTFGSGTRLTVV.

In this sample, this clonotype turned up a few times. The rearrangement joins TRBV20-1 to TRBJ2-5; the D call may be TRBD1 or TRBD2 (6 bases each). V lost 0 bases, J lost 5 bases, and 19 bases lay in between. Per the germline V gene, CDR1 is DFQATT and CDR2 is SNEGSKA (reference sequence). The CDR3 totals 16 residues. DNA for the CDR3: TGCAGTGCTAGAGATCCCGGGGGCGAGTCTTGGGAGACCCAGTACTTC. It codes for CSARDPGGESWETQYF.

The CDR3 DNA is TGCAGGGCCGGGACAGGGGGCGCGGAAGAGACCCAGTACTTC. Amino acid sequence: CRAGTGGAEETQYF. This chain connects TRBV29-1 to TRBJ2-5, with TRBD1 matching 12 bases. The germline CDR1 and CDR2 sequences are SQVTM and ANQGSEA. The CDR3 runs 14 residues.

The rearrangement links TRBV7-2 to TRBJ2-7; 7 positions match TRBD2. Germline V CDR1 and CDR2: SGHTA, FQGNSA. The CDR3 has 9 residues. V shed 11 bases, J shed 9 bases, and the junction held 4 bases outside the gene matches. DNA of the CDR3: TGTGCCTGCGGGGGAGGGCAGTACTTC. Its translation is CACGGGQYF.

CDR3 coding DNA: TGCGCCAGCAGCCCCCCGGGGGGCGGTACGAACACCGGGGAGCTGTTTTTT. It codes for CASSPPGGGTNTGELFF. The V gene is TRBV4-3, the J gene TRBJ2-2; possible D gene TRBD2, 7 bases. Germline CDR1 is LGHNA and CDR2 is YSLEER. This CDR3 spans 17 amino acids. With 4 bases removed from V and 0 bases from J, the gap between germline ends came to 15 bases.

The CDR3 loop reads CASSMGQNTGELFF. The CDR3 nucleotides are TGTGCCAGTAGTATGGGTCAGAACACCGGGGAGCTGTTTTTT. This chain links TRBV19 with TRBJ2-2; no firm D call. The CDR3 is 14 amino acids. V gave up 3 bases and J gave up 1 base, with 6 bases separating them. The germline V gene has CDR1 LNHDA and CDR2 SQIVND (reference sequence).

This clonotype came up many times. The DNA of the CDR3 is TGCAGTGCTAGAGATTGGCAGGGGCTCATGACCCAGTACTTC. This encodes CSARDWQGLMTQYF. This chain connects TRBV20-1 to TRBJ2-5; TRBD1 might be the D (6 bases). CDR1 and CDR2 from the germline V gene are DFQATT and SNEGSKA (reference sequence). The CDR3 extends over 14 amino acids. V dropped 0 bases and J dropped 7 bases, with 15 bases sitting between them.

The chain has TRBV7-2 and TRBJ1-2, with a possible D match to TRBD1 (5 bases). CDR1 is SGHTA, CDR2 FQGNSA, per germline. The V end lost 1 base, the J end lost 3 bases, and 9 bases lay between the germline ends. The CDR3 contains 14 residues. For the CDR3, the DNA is TGTGCCAGCAGCTTAGAAGGGGCCTACTATGGCTACACCTTC. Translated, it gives CASSLEGAYYGYTF.

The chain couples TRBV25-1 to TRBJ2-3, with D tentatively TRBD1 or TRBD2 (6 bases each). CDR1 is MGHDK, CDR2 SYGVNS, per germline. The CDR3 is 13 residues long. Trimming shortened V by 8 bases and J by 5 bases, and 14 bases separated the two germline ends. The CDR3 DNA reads TGTGCCAGCGCCCTAGGGGGGCGAGATACGCAGTATTTT. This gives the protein CASALGGRDTQYF.

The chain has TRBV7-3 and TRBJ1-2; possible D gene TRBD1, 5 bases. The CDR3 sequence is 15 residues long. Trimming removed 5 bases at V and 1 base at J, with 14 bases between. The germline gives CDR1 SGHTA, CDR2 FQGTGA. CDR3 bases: TGTGCCAGCAGCACGCCCCGGGGGAATAACTATGGCTACACCTTC. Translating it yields CASSTPRGNNYGYTF.

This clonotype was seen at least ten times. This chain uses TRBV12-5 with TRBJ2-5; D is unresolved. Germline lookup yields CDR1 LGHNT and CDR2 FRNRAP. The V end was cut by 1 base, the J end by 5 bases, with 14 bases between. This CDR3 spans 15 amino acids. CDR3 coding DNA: TGTGCTAGTGGTTTGGGGAAGAGCGTCTGGGAGACCCAGTACTTC. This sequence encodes CASGLGKSVWETQYF.

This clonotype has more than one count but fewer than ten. CDR3: CASSGQRGGIGELFF. The CDR3 DNA follows: TGTGCCAGTAGTGGCCAGCGGGGGGGCATCGGGGAGCTGTTTTTT. The chain has TRBV19 and TRBJ2-2, with 10 positions matching TRBD2. Germline trimming cut 5 bases from V and 7 bases from J; bases unmatched to any gene: 7. Germline V gene data show CDR1 as LNHDA and CDR2 as SQIVND (reference sequence). The CDR3 covers 15 residues. The full variable domain, rest sourced from reference TRBV19 and TRBJ2-2, is DGGITQSPKYLFRKEGQNVTLSCEQNLNHDAMYWYRQDPGQGLRLIYYSQIVNDFQKGDIAEGYSVSREKKESFPLTVTSAQKNPTAFYLCASSGQRGGIGELFFGEGSRLTVL.

CDR3 sequence: CSVVPGDTAGGEAFF. In DNA form, the CDR3 reads TGCAGCGTTGTCCCCGGGGACACCGCCGGCGGTGAAGCTTTCTTT. J is TRBJ1-1 and V is TRBV29-1; D is possibly TRBD1 (6 bases). Trimming took 4 bases from V and 7 from J, leaving 22 bases between them. The CDR3 runs 15 residues. CDR1 and CDR2 (germline): SQVTM, ANQGSEA. Together with reference TRBV29-1 and TRBJ1-1, the CDR3 gives the full variable domain: SAVISQKPSRDICQRGTSLTIQCQVDSQVTMMFWYRQQPGQSLTLIATANQGSEATYESGFVIDKFPISRPNLTFSTLTVSNMSPEDSSIYLCSVVPGDTAGGEAFFGQGTRLTVV.

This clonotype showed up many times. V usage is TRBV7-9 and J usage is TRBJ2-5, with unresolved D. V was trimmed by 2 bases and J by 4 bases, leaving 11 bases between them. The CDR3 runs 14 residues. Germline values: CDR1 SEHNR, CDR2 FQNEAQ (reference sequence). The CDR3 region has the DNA TGTGCCAGCAGCTTAAAACCCTCGGCAGAGACCCAGTACTTC. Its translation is CASSLKPSAETQYF. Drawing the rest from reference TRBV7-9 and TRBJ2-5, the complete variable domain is DTGVSQNPRHKITKRGQNVTFRCDPISEHNRLYWYRQTLGQGPEFLTYFQNEAQLEKSRLLSDRFSAERPKGSFSTLEIQRTEQGDSAMYLCASSLKPSAETQYFGPGTRLLVL.

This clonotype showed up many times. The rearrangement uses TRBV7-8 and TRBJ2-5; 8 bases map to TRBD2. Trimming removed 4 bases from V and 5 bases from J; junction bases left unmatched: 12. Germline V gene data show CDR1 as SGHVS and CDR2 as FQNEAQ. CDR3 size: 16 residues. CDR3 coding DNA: TGTGCCAGCAGCTGGGGTGGTAGCGGGGTTGGGGAGACCCAGTACTTC. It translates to CASSWGGSGVGETQYF.

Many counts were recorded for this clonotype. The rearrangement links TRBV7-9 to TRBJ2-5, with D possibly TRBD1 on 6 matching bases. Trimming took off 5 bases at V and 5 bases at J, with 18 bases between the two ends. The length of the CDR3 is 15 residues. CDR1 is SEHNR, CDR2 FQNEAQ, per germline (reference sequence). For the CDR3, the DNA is TGTGCCAGCAGCAAGCCGGGACATCTCGAGGAGACCCAGTACTTC. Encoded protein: CASSKPGHLEETQYF.

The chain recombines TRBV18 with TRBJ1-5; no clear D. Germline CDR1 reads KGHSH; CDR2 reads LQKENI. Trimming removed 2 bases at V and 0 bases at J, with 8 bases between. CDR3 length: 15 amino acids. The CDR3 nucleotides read TGTGCCAGCTCACCAGCCAGATATAGCAATCAGCCCCAGCATTTT. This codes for CASSPARYSNQPQHF.

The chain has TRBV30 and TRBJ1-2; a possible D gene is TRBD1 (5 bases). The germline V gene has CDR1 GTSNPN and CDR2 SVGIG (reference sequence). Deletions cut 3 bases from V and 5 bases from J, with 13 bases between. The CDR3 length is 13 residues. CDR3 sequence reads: CAWRKGAFYGYTF. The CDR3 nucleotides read TGTGCCTGGAGGAAAGGGGCCTTTTATGGCTACACCTTC.

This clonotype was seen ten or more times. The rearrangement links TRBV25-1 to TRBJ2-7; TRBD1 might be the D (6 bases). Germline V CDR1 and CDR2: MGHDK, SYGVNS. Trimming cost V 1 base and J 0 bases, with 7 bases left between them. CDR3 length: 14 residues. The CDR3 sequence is CASSEWTDSYEQYF. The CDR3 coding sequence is TGTGCCAGCAGTGAATGGACAGACTCCTACGAGCAGTACTTC.

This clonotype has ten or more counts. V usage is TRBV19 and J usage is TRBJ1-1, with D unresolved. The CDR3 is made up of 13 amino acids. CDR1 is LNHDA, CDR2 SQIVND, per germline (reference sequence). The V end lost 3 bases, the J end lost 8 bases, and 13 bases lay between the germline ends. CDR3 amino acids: CASSMVGRREAFF. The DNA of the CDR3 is TGTGCCAGTAGTATGGTAGGGAGGCGGGAAGCTTTCTTT.

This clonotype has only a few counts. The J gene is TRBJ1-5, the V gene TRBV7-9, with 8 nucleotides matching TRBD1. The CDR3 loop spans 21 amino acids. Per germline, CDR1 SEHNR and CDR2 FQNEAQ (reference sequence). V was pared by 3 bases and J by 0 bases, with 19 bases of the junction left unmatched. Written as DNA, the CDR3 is TGTGCCAGCAGCTTCCATCCCAGGGGGCGCGGGGTAGGGTATAGCAATCAGCCCCAGCATTTT. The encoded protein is CASSFHPRGRGVGYSNQPQHF.